These 3 T cell receptor beta chains were sequenced from one sample in a study of blood T cell repertoires in COVID-19. Profiling relied on immunoSEQ multiplex PCR, and the TCRdb table lists in-frame clones only, not all of them. The data show about 98,000 clones, roughly 80% seen once. Sequences were obtained from peripheral blood. The source is a man in his 70s with active or convalescent COVID-19.

This rearrangement joins TRBV13 to TRBJ2-1, with 7 bases aligning to TRBD1. V was clipped by 2 bases and J by 3 bases; unmatched bases: 7. Germline V lookup: CDR1 PRHDT, CDR2 FYEKMQ (reference sequence). The CDR3 contains 16 residues. The CDR3 DNA reads as TGTGCCAGCAGCTTACAACAGGGGCCCTACTACAATGAGCAGTTCTTC. It encodes CASSLQQGPYYNEQFF.

Only one count was recorded for this clone. The chain has TRBV24-1 and TRBJ2-1; TRBD2 matches at 13 bases. Germline V lookup: CDR1 KGHDR, CDR2 SFDVKD. This CDR3 comprises 15 residues. J gave up 8 bases and V 4 bases, and 4 bases lay outside the gene matches. The CDR3 DNA follows: TGTGCCACCAGTGAGGGACTAGCGGGGCTAGATGAGCAGTTCTTC. Translated, it gives CATSEGLAGLDEQFF.

This clone has only one observation. The chain has TRBV6-2 or TRBV6-3 and TRBJ1-6, with 8 nucleotides matching TRBD1. With V trimmed by 2 bases and J by 6 bases, 3 bases remained unmatched. The CDR3 covers 15 residues. Germline CDR1 MNHEY, CDR2 SVGEGT. Written as DNA, the CDR3 is TGTGCCAGCAGTTACCGGACAGGGCGTAATTCACCCCTCCACTTT. This sequence encodes CASSYRTGRNSPLHF.